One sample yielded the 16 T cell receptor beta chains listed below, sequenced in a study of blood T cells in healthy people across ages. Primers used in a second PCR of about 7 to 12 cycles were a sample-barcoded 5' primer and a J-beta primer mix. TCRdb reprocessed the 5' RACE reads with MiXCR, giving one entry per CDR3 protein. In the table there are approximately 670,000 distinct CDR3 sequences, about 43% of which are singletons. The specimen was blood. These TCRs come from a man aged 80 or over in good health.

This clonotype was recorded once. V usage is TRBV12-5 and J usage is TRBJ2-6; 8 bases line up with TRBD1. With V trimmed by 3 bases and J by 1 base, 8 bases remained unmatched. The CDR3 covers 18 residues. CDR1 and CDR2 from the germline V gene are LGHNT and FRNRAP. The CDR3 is CASGFRQGAWSGANVLTF. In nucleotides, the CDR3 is TGTGCTAGTGGTTTTAGGCAGGGGGCTTGGTCTGGGGCCAACGTCCTGACTTTC.

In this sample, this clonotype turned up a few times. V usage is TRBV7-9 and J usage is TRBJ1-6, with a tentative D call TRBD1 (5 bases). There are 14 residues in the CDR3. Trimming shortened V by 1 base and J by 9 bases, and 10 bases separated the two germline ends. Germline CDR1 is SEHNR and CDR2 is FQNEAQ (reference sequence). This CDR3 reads CASSLDGHTSPLHF. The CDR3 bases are TGTGCCAGCAGCTTAGACGGACACACTTCACCCCTCCACTTT.

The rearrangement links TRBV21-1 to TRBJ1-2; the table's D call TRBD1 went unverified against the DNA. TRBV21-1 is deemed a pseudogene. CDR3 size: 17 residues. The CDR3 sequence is CASSKVYMGQGEYGYTF. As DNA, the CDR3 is TGTGCCAGCAGCAAAGTTTATATGGGACAGGGGGAGTATGGCTACACCTTC.

The CDR3 nucleotides read TGTGCCAGCAGCCCGGGACTAGCGGCCCTTTCAGAGCAGTACTTC. It is translated as CASSPGLAALSEQYF. The rearrangement joins TRBV14 to TRBJ2-7; 11 bases fit TRBD2. This CDR3 contains 15 residues. Losses at the gene ends were 4 bases for V and 7 bases for J; bases not matched to a gene: 9. The germline CDR1 and CDR2 sequences are SGHDN and FVKESK.

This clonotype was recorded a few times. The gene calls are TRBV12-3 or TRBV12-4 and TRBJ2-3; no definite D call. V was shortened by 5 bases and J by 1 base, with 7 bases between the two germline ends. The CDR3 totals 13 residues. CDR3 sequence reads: CASSPVRTDTQYF. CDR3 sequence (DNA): TGTGCCAGCAGTCCCGTGCGCACAGATACGCAGTATTTT.

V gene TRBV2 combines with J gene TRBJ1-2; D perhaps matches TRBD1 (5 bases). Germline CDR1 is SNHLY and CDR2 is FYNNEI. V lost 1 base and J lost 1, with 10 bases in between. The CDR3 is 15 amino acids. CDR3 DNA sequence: TGTGCCAGCAGTGAAGGCCAGGGTAGTAACTATGGCTACACCTTC. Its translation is CASSEGQGSNYGYTF.

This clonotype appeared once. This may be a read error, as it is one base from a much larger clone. CDR3 loop: CAGSYGKPSYEQYF. The CDR3 DNA sequence: TGTGCCGGCAGTTACGGCAAGCCGTCCTACGAGCAGTACTTC. J is TRBJ2-7 and V is TRBV6-2 or TRBV6-3; D is unresolved. Germline V gene sequence: CDR1 MNHEY, CDR2 SVGEGT. The CDR3 is 14 amino acids.

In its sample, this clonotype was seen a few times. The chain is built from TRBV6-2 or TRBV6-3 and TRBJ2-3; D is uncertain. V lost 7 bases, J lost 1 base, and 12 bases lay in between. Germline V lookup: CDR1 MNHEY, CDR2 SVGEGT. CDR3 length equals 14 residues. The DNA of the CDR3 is TGTGCCAGCAAACCTCGGGCCCGCACAGATACGCAGTATTTT. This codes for CASKPRARTDTQYF.

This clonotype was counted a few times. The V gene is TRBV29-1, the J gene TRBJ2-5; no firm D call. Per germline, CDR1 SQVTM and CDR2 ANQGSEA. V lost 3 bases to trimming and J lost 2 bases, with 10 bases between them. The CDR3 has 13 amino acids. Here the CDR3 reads CSVDVKLQETQYF. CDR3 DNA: TGCAGCGTTGATGTAAAACTGCAAGAGACCCAGTACTTC.

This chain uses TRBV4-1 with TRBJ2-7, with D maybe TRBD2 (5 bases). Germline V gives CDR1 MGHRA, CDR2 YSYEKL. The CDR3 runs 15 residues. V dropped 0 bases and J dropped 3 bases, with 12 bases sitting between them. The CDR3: CASSQEEIGIYEQYF. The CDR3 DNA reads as TGCGCCAGCAGCCAAGAGGAGATCGGGATCTACGAGCAGTACTTC.

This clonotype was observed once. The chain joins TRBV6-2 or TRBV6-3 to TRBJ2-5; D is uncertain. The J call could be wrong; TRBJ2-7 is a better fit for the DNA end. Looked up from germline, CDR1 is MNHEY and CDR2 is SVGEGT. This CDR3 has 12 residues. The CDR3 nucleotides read TGTGCCAGCAACGACGAGAACCACGAGCAGTACTTC. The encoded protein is CASNDENHEQYF.

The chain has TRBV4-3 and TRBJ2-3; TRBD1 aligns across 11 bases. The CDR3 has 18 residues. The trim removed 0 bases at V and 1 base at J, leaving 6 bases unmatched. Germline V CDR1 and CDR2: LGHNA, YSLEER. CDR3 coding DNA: TGCGCCAGCAGCCAAGATCCGGGACAGGGGGTGCGCACAGATACGCAGTATTTT. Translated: CASSQDPGQGVRTDTQYF.

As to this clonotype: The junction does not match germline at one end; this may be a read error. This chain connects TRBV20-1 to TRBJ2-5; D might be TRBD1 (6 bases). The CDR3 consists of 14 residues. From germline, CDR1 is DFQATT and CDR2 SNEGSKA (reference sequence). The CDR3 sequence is CSASQKQGQETRYF. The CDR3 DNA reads TGCAGTGCTAGCCAAAAGCAGGGGCAAGAGACCCGGTACTTC.

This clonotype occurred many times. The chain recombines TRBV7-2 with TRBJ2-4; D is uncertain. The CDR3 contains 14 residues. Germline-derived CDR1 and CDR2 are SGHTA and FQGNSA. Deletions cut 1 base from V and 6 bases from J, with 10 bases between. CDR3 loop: CASSLDVVSNIQYF. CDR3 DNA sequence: TGTGCCAGCAGCTTAGATGTGGTTTCAAACATTCAGTACTTC.

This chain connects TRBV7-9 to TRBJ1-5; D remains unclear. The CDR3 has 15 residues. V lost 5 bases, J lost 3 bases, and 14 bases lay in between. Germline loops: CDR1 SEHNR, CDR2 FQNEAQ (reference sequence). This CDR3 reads CASSPGRLYNQPQHF. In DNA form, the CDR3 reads TGTGCCAGCAGCCCCGGACGGCTTTACAATCAGCCCCAGCATTTT.

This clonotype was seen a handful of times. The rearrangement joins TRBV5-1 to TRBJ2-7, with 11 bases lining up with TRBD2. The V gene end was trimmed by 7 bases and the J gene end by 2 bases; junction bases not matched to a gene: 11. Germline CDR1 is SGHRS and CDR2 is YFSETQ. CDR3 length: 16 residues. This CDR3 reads CASRPRLAGGTYEQYF. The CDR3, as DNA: TGCGCCAGCCGACCTCGCCTAGCGGGGGGAACCTACGAGCAGTACTTC.